The clone carrying this T cell receptor beta chain came up many times. As yet, its antigen is unknown. This sample is drawn from a study of neurological immune-mediated disorders. Study-level background: There were 34 multiple sclerosis patients. Of these, 31 had relapsing-remitting MS and 3 had secondary progressive MS. Study-level points and caveats: No CDR3 amino acid sequences recurred among expanded clones across subjects, suggesting private repertoires in all groups.

From 15-18 subjects, over 180 million TCR-beta sequences were obtained in each sequencing run. TCRdb used MiXCR to reprocess the 5' RACE reads, holding one entry per CDR3 protein. The repertoire holds roughly 65,000 distinct CDR3 sequences, with approximately 4.2% as singletons. Where libraries were unsorted, they were derived from 2 million PBMCs stored at -80 degrees C. V was shortened by 2 bases and J by 0 bases, with 11 bases between the two germline ends. The CDR3 totals 15 residues. Germline V gives CDR1 SGDLS, CDR2 YYNGEE. The TCR sequence derives from a middle-aged man with multiple sclerosis. Sequenced material: PBMCs. The chain couples TRBV9 to TRBJ1-2; D unclear. CDR3 protein: CASSVGRTSNYGYTF. The CDR3 DNA reads as TGTGCCAGCAGCGTCGGACGGACGTCTAACTATGGCTACACCTTC.